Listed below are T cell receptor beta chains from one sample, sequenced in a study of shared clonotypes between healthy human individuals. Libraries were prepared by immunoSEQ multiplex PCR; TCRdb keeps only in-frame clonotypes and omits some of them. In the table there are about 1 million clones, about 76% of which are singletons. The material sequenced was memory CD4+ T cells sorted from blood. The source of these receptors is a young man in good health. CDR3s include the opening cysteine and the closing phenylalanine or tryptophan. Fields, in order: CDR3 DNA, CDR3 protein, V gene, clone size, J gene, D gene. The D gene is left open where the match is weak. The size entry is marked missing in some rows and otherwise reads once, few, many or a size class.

cdr3_nt: TGTGCCAGCAGCTTAGGTCGGGGACTTGGCTACAATGAGCAGTTCTTC
cdr3_aa: CASSLGRGLGYNEQFF
v_call: TRBV7-9
clone_size: -
j_call: TRBJ2-1
d_call: -

cdr3_nt: TGCGCCAGCAGCCTAACGGCCCTCACCGGGGAGCTGTTTTTT
cdr3_aa: CASSLTALTGELFF
v_call: TRBV5-1
clone_size: few
j_call: TRBJ2-2
d_call: -

cdr3_nt: TGCAGCGTTGAAGATCGGGGGGGCTTGGCAGATACGCAGTATTTT
cdr3_aa: CSVEDRGGLADTQYF
v_call: TRBV29-1
clone_size: once
j_call: TRBJ2-3
d_call: TRBD2

cdr3_nt: TGTGCCAGCAGCTCACTGGGACAGGGGACAGAGACCCAGTACTTC
cdr3_aa: CASSSLGQGTETQYF
v_call: TRBV5-4
clone_size: -
j_call: TRBJ2-5
d_call: TRBD1

cdr3_nt: TGTGCCAGCAGTTACGGGGGAAACTATGGCTACACCTTC
cdr3_aa: CASSYGGNYGYTF
v_call: TRBV6-5
clone_size: few
j_call: TRBJ1-2
d_call: -

cdr3_nt: TGTGCCAGCAGCGAACTCCGGGACAGTAATCTCCGTACCCCGCGTTGGTCAGAGGGCTACACCTTC
cdr3_aa: CASSELRDSNLRTPRWSEGYTF
v_call: TRBV6-1
clone_size: -
j_call: TRBJ1-2
d_call: TRBD1

cdr3_nt: TGTGCCAGTACGGACAGGCATTATAGCAATCAGCCCCAGCATTTT
cdr3_aa: CASTDRHYSNQPQHF
v_call: TRBV19
clone_size: -
j_call: TRBJ1-5
d_call: TRBD1

cdr3_nt: TGTGCCAGCTTCGTTAGGTGGGACAGCAATTCACCCCTCCACTTT
cdr3_aa: CASFVRWDSNSPLHF
v_call: TRBV6-1
clone_size: few
j_call: TRBJ1-6
d_call: TRBD1

cdr3_nt: TGTGCCAGCAGCTTAGGGGGCGGTAGCAATCAGCCCCAGCATTTT
cdr3_aa: CASSLGGGSNQPQHF
v_call: TRBV7-2
clone_size: -
j_call: TRBJ1-5
d_call: -

cdr3_nt: TGTGCCAGCTCACCCTCAAGGGGGAGCACAGATACGCAGTATTTT
cdr3_aa: CASSPSRGSTDTQYF
v_call: TRBV18
clone_size: few
j_call: TRBJ2-3
d_call: -

cdr3_nt: TGTGCCAGCAGTGTTGAGGGACTTAACACCGGGGAGCTGTTTTTT
cdr3_aa: CASSVEGLNTGELFF
v_call: TRBV2
clone_size: -
j_call: TRBJ2-2
d_call: -

cdr3_nt: TGTGCCAGCAGCTTTGGTGGGTATGGCTACACCTTC
cdr3_aa: CASSFGGYGYTF
v_call: TRBV7-9
clone_size: -
j_call: TRBJ1-2
d_call: -

cdr3_nt: TGTGCCAGCAGCTTAGGGACAGGGGGCGGTCAGACCCAGTACTTC
cdr3_aa: CASSLGTGGGQTQYF
v_call: TRBV7-2
clone_size: -
j_call: TRBJ2-5
d_call: TRBD1

cdr3_nt: TGTGCCAGCAGCTCCGTCGGGGTAGGGAACTATGGCTACACCTTC
cdr3_aa: CASSSVGVGNYGYTF
v_call: TRBV28
clone_size: many
j_call: TRBJ1-2
d_call: -